This TCR beta chain was captured in a study of CD8 T cells in Susac syndrome. Random hexamers served to reverse transcribe roughly 0.45 to 1 ug RNA. By means of immunoSEQ multiplex PCR, TCR beta CDR3 spanning 54 Vbeta and 13 Jbeta underwent amplification. Each CDR3 protein is one row after TCRdb ran MiXCR on the immunoSEQ multiplex PCR reads. There are about 160,000 distinct CDR3 sequences in the sample; roughly 94% occur only once, and 0.075% to 0.095% lies in the top ten. As concerns this clonotype: The antigen is undetermined.

General study findings and limits: TCR sequencing and HLA analysis covered a relatively small number of individuals.

Sequencing of TCR beta covered CD8+ and CD4+ T cells obtained from blood. TEMRA cells were FACS-enriched, while CD8+ and CD4+ T cells were negatively isolated. CDR3 length: 17 amino acids. Germline V gene data show CDR1 as LGHDT and CDR2 as YNNKEL (reference sequence). Trimming at V came to 3 bases and at J to 2 bases, leaving 6 bases not matched to a gene. This TCR derives from a human donor with multiple sclerosis. Input material: CD4+ T cells from PBMCs. This chain uses TRBV3-1 with TRBJ2-5, with 13 bases aligning to TRBD2. CDR3 nucleotide sequence: TGTGCCAGCAGCCAGCGTACTAGCGGGAGGGGGCAAGAGACCCAGTACTTC. Encoded protein: CASSQRTSGRGQETQYF.